The clone carrying this TCR beta chain has only a few counts. What it binds is unknown. Data came from immunoSEQ multiplex PCR; TCRdb stores just in-frame clones and leaves some out. The sample includes more than 100,000 clones, around nine tenths seen only once; the top ten take around 8.6%. The data originate from a study of T cell responses to AZD1222 COVID-19 vaccine. Findings and limits, study-wide: Clonal diversity may have been underestimated in mostly white British donors.

The TCR originated in an adult in good health. The sample here was peripheral blood, taken on day 0 of AZD1222 vaccination.

The CDR3 loop is CASSLSPRENSPLHF. In DNA form, the CDR3 reads TGTGCCAGCAGTTTAAGCCCCCGGGAAAATTCACCCCTCCACTTT. This chain links TRBV28 with TRBJ1-6; D is ambiguous. The CDR3 consists of 15 residues. V was cut by 2 bases and J by 7 bases, with 12 bases left in between. Germline-derived CDR1 and CDR2 are MDHEN and SYDVKM.